This T cell receptor beta chain was sequenced in a study of cytomegalovirus exposure and HLA in healthy donors. Study-wide points: TCR association rates varied by HLA locus in a later analysis, with DRB1 highest and HLA-C lowest. In a later analysis, HLA-associated TCR beta chains were more clonally expanded than equally common others. HLA-A and HLA-B allele assignments for most subjects were reportedly predicted accurately using TCR beta sequences.

CDR3 size: 12 residues. The V gene lost 6 bases and the J gene lost 5 bases, with 10 bases spanning the gap. Germline V gives CDR1 SGHAT, CDR2 FQNNGV. This clone was counted a few times. As yet, its antigen is unknown. The PCR used 60 Vbeta and 13 Jbeta primers. Assay used: immunoSEQ multiplex PCR; TCRdb lists only in-frame clones, some missing. This sample has about 110,000 clones, with 55% to 85% found just once. The TCR comes from a man aged 25-45 years in good health and CMV-seronegative. The sequencing sample was made of PBMCs. This chain joins TRBV11-2 and TRBJ1-2; D is unclear. The CDR3 loop is CASRDLGYGYTF. In DNA, the CDR3 is TGTGCCAGCAGGGACTTGGGATATGGCTACACCTTC.